These 22 T cell receptor beta chains were all obtained from the same sample, sequenced in a study of T-cell reconstitution after alpha-beta-depleted transplantation in children. Unique molecular identifiers were built into the TCRbeta library. TCRdb used MiXCR to reprocess the PCR reads, holding one entry per CDR3 protein. The sample yields roughly 420,000 distinct CDR3 sequences, around 15% seen once. Material: PBMCs, mostly from graft donor cells, obtained 360 days after TCRalphabeta/CD19-depleted stem cell transplant. The receptors stem from a boy younger than two who had a stem cell transplant for Wiskott-Aldrich syndrome, so the T cells may come from the graft donor.

The chain recombines TRBV12-3 or TRBV12-4 with TRBJ2-7; TRBD1 agrees at 10 bases. J was trimmed by 7 bases and V by 3 bases; bases with no gene match: 9. The length of the CDR3 is 15 residues. The CDR3 bases are TGTGCCAGCAGTTTCGACAGGGGGCGACCTGAGGAGCAGTACTTC. Amino acid sequence: CASSFDRGRPEEQYF.

This clonotype turned up a few times. This chain connects TRBV12-3 or TRBV12-4 to TRBJ2-7; TRBD2 agrees at 12 bases. Losses at the gene ends were 7 bases for V and 4 bases for J; bases not matched to a gene: 11. This CDR3 contains 16 residues. The CDR3 sequence: CASTRTSGVGGYEQYF. The CDR3 DNA is TGTGCCAGCACCAGGACTAGCGGGGTAGGTGGGTACGAGCAGTACTTC.

CDR3 nucleotide sequence: TGCAGTGCTAGAGGGTGGACAGGGGTCACTGAAGCTTTCTTT. Translation: CSARGWTGVTEAFF. The rearrangement links TRBV20-1 to TRBJ1-1, with 9 bases fitting TRBD1. After removal of 1 base from V and 4 bases from J, the junction contained 4 bases not matched to a gene. The CDR3 is 14 amino acids. The germline gives CDR1 DFQATT, CDR2 SNEGSKA (reference sequence).

This clonotype was detected a few times. This may be a read error: a much more frequent sequence differs by one nucleotide. The chain recombines TRBV12-3 or TRBV12-4 with TRBJ2-3, with unresolved D. Deletions cut 7 bases from V and 2 bases from J, with 4 bases between. This CDR3 comprises 11 residues. CDR3 sequence: CASTFTDTQYF. The CDR3 bases are TGTGCCAGCACCTTCACAGATACGCAGTATTTT.

J is TRBJ2-4 and V is TRBV5-4; D gene uncertain. The CDR3 consists of 14 residues. Trimming took 0 bases from V and 0 from J, leaving 4 bases between them. Germline V lookup: CDR1 SGHNT, CDR2 YYREEE (reference sequence). The CDR3 DNA follows: TGTGCCAGCAGCTTGGATTTAGCCAAAAACATTCAGTACTTC. Protein: CASSLDLAKNIQYF.

The chain is built from TRBV5-1 and TRBJ2-7; D ambiguous. Trimming cost V 0 bases and J 7 bases, with 11 bases left between them. The CDR3 length is 13 residues. Germline assignment: CDR1 SGHRS and CDR2 YFSETQ. The CDR3 coding sequence is TGCGCCAGCAGCTTGGCCGCGCTAACGGAGCAGTACTTC. It is translated as CASSLAALTEQYF.

This chain uses TRBV7-2 with TRBJ2-3, with 9 nucleotides matching TRBD2. Germline values: CDR1 SGHTA, CDR2 FQGNSA. The CDR3 spans 17 residues. V was pared by 5 bases and J by 4 bases, with 13 bases of the junction left unmatched. Here the CDR3 reads CASSQRRGGLGADTQYF. The CDR3 DNA reads as TGTGCCAGCAGCCAGAGGCGGGGGGGCCTGGGTGCAGATACGCAGTATTTT. The whole variable domain, remainder taken from reference TRBV7-2 and TRBJ2-3, is GAGVSQSPSNKVTEKGKDVELRCDPISGHTALYWYRQSLGQGLEFLIYFQGNSAPDKSGLPSDRFSAERTGGSVSTLTIQRTQQEDSAVYLCASSQRRGGLGADTQYFGPGTRLTVL.

In this sample, this clonotype turned up a few times. The chain carries TRBV9 and TRBJ2-1; 13 bases are shared with TRBD2. The CDR3 is 16 residues long. Germline V CDR1 and CDR2: SGDLS, YYNGEE. V was clipped by 3 bases and J by 2 bases; unmatched bases: 2. The CDR3 region is CASSGTSGGAYNEQFF. For the CDR3, the DNA is TGTGCCAGCAGCGGAACTAGCGGGGGGGCCTACAATGAGCAGTTCTTC.

Only a few counts were recorded for this clonotype. The chain employs TRBV5-1 and TRBJ1-1; D remains ambiguous. The germline CDR1 and CDR2 sequences are SGHRS and YFSETQ. Trimming stripped 0 bases from V and 4 bases from J, with 10 bases between. CDR3 length: 14 residues. The CDR3, as DNA: TGCGCCAGCAGCTTGGTGCTTGGGAGCACTGAAGCTTTCTTT. This codes for CASSLVLGSTEAFF.

The chain joins TRBV6-2 or TRBV6-3 to TRBJ2-1, with 7 bases fitting TRBD2. J lost 9 bases, V lost 5 bases, and 16 bases had no gene match. This CDR3 has 16 residues. The germline CDR1 and CDR2 sequences are MNHEY and SVGEGT. This CDR3 reads CASSSSYRTSQGEQFF. DNA of the CDR3: TGTGCCAGCAGTAGCAGTTACCGGACTAGTCAGGGTGAGCAGTTCTTC.

A few counts support this clonotype. This chain joins TRBV29-1 and TRBJ2-1; 16 bases agree with TRBD2. After removal of 2 bases from V and 2 bases from J, the junction contained 6 bases not matched to a gene. CDR3 length equals 18 residues. Germline values: CDR1 SQVTM, CDR2 ANQGSEA. CDR3 sequence reads: CSVEHGTSGRGPYNEQFF. Written as DNA, the CDR3 is TGCAGCGTTGAACACGGGACTAGCGGGAGGGGCCCCTACAATGAGCAGTTCTTC.

This clonotype was seen ten or more times. V gene TRBV28 combines with J gene TRBJ2-3; D may match TRBD1 or TRBD2 (5 bases each). This CDR3 spans 14 amino acids. CDR1 is MDHEN, CDR2 SYDVKM, per germline. V was cut by 3 bases and J by 2 bases, with 9 bases left in between. The CDR3 region is CASSFRGPTDTQYF. In DNA, the CDR3 is TGTGCCAGCAGTTTCCGGGGCCCCACAGATACGCAGTATTTT.

The chain links TRBV25-1 to TRBJ2-7; TRBD1 aligns across 12 bases. Per germline, CDR1 MGHDK and CDR2 SYGVNS. The ends lost 8 bases at V and 5 bases at J; junction bases unmatched: 7. This CDR3 comprises 14 residues. The CDR3 sequence is CASSEGDRGHEQYF. Here the CDR3 DNA reads TGTGCCAGCTCCGAGGGGGACAGGGGGCACGAGCAGTACTTC.

The table lists this clonotype with a few counts. The chain has TRBV20-1 and TRBJ2-4; the D is unclear. Germline lookup yields CDR1 DFQATT and CDR2 SNEGSKA (reference sequence). The CDR3 length is 17 residues. Trimming left V 5 bases short and J 1 base short, with 21 bases between. CDR3 DNA sequence: TGCAGTGCTTTCCCCCGGCTGGGGAAGTGGGCCAAAAACATTCAGTACTTC. Its translation: CSAFPRLGKWAKNIQYF.

This clonotype appeared a few times. V and J are TRBV6-2 or TRBV6-3 and TRBJ2-5; 10 positions agree with TRBD1. This CDR3 is 15 amino acids long. CDR1 is MNHEY, CDR2 SVGEGT, per germline. Unmatched junction bases numbered 5, after V lost 5 bases and J lost 2 bases. DNA of the CDR3: TGTGCCAGCAGTGGGCGGACAGGGGGTCAAGAGACCCAGTACTTC. As protein: CASSGRTGGQETQYF.

The chain combines TRBV10-3 with TRBJ2-5, with D possibly called TRBD1 or TRBD2 (5 bases each). The V end lost 6 bases, the J end lost 2 bases, and 19 bases lay between the germline ends. Germline V CDR1 and CDR2: ENHRY, SYGVKD. This CDR3 spans 16 amino acids. The CDR3: CAISDPPGRTQETQYF. For the CDR3, the DNA is TGTGCCATCAGCGACCCTCCGGGACGGACACAAGAGACCCAGTACTTC.

The chain uses TRBV7-9 and TRBJ1-3; tentative D call: TRBD1 (5 bases). CDR1 and CDR2 (germline): SEHNR, FQNEAQ (reference sequence). The length of the CDR3 is 15 residues. Trimming left V 3 bases short and J 0 bases short, with 9 bases between. In DNA, the CDR3 is TGTGCCAGCAGCTTTTGGACAAGCTCTGGAAACACCATATATTTT. Protein sequence: CASSFWTSSGNTIYF.

The V gene is TRBV29-1, the J gene TRBJ2-1; 7 bases map to TRBD1. The germline gives CDR1 SQVTM, CDR2 ANQGSEA. The CDR3 covers 12 residues. Trimming took 8 bases from V and 3 from J; bases not matched to a gene: 4. CDR3 loop: CSYRGNYNEQFF. The CDR3 DNA reads as TGCAGCTACAGGGGAAACTACAATGAGCAGTTCTTC.

This clonotype was seen more than once but under ten times. The chain uses TRBV30 and TRBJ2-7; 8 positions match TRBD1. With V trimmed by 2 bases and J by 3 bases, 9 bases remained unmatched. The CDR3 contains 15 residues. Germline V gives CDR1 GTSNPN, CDR2 SVGIG (reference sequence). The CDR3 DNA follows: TGTGCCTGGAGTATCAGGGGGCGAACTATCTACGAGCAGTACTTC. Protein: CAWSIRGRTIYEQYF.

V usage is TRBV7-2 and J usage is TRBJ2-3; perhaps TRBD2 as D (5 bases). Germline values: CDR1 SGHTA, CDR2 FQGNSA. This CDR3 comprises 15 residues. Trimming took 5 bases from V and 0 from J, leaving 12 bases between them. CDR3 coding DNA: TGTGCCAGCAGCGCGGTAGGCGGGAGCACAGATACGCAGTATTTT. It specifies CASSAVGGSTDTQYF.

The chain joins TRBV20-1 to TRBJ2-3; a weak D match, TRBD2 (6 bases). This CDR3 region has 15 residues. Germline CDR1 and CDR2: DFQATT and SNEGSKA (reference sequence). V lost 0 bases and J lost 1, with 11 bases in between. The CDR3 protein is CSARDLASGTDTQYF. CDR3 in DNA: TGCAGTGCTAGAGATCTGGCTAGCGGCACAGATACGCAGTATTTT.

The rearrangement links TRBV10-3 to TRBJ2-7, with 13 bases that match TRBD2. Germline CDR1 and CDR2: ENHRY and SYGVKD. There are 17 residues in the CDR3. V gave up 6 bases and J gave up 1 base; unmatched junction bases: 9. CDR3 nucleotides: TGTGCCATCAGCAAACCGGGACTAGCGGGAAGTTCCTACGAGCAGTACTTC. Encoded protein: CAISKPGLAGSSYEQYF.